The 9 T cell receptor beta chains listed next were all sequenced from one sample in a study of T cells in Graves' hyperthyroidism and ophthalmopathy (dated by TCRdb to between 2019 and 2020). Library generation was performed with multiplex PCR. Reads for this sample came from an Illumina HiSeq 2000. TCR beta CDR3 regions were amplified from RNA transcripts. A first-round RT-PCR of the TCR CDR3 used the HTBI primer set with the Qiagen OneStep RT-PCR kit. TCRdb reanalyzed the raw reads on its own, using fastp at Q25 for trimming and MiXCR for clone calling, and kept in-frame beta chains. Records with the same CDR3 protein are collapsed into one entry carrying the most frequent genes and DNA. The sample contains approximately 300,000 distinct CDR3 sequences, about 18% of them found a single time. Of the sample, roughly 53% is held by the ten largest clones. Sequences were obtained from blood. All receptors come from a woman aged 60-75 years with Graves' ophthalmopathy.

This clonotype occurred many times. As DNA, the CDR3 is TGTGCCAGCAGCTTGGAAAGGGGACATAGCAATCAGCCCCAGCATTTT. Residues: CASSLERGHSNQPQHF. The rearrangement links TRBV5-8 to TRBJ1-5; TRBD1 might be the D (6 bases). The ends were cut back, 0 bases at V and 0 bases at J, with 10 bases in the middle. Germline V CDR1 and CDR2: SGHTS, YDEGEE. The CDR3 extends over 16 amino acids.

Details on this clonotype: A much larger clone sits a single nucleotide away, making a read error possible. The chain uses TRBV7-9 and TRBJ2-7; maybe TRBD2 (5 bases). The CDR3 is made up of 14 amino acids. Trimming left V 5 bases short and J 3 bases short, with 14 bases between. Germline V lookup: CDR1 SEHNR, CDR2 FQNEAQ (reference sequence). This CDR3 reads CASSPASRYYEQYF. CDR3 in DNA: TGTGCCAGCAGCCCGGCTAGCAGATACTACGAGCAGTACTTC.

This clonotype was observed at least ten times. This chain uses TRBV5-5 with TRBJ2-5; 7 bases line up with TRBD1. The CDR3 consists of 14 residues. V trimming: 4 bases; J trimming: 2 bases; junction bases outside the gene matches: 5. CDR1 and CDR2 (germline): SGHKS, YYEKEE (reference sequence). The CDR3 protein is CASSQRQGQETQYF. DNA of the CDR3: TGTGCCAGCAGCCAGCGACAGGGACAAGAGACCCAGTACTTC.

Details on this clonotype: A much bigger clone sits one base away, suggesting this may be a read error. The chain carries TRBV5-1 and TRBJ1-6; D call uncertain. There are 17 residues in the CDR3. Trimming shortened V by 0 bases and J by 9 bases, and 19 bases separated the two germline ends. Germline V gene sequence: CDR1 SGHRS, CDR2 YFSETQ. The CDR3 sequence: CASSLGALDGGSSPLHF. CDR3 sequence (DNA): TGCGCCAGCAGCTTGGGGGCACTGGACGGCGGGAGTTCACCCCTCCACTTT.

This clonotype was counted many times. In DNA, the CDR3 is TGCAGTGCTAGACGTCCTAGTGCTACGCAGTATTTT. It specifies CSARRPSATQYF. The chain has TRBV20-1 and TRBJ2-3, with D hard to call. This CDR3 has 12 amino acids. Trimming pared 2 bases from V and 8 bases from J, leaving 11 bases between. The germline V gene encodes CDR1 DFQATT and CDR2 SNEGSKA (reference sequence).

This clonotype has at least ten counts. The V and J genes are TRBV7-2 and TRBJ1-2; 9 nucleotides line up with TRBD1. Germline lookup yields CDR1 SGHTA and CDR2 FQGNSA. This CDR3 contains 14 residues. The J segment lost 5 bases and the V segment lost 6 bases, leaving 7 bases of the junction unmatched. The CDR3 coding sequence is TGTGCCAGCAGTTACTCCGGGACAGGGTATGGCTACACCTTC. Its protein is CASSYSGTGYGYTF.

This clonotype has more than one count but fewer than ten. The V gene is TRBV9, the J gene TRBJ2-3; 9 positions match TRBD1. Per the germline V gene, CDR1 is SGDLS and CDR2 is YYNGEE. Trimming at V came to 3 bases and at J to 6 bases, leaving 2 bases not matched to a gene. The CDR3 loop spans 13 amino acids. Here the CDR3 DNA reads TGTGCCAGCAGCGGCGGACAGGGGGATACGCAGTATTTT. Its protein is CASSGGQGDTQYF.

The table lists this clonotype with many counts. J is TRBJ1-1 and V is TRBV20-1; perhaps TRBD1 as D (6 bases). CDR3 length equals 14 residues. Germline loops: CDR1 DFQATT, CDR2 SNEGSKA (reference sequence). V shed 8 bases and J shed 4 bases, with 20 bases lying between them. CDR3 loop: CSPLEGGGSTEAFF. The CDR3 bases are TGCAGTCCCCTCGAGGGGGGAGGGAGCACTGAAGCTTTCTTT.

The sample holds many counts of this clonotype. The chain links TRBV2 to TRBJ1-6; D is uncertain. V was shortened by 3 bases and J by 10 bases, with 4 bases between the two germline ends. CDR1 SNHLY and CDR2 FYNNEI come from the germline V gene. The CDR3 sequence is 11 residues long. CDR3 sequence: CASSEESPLHF. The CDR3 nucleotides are TGTGCCAGCAGTGAGGAGTCACCCCTCCACTTT.